The rows below give T cell receptor beta chains drawn from one sample of a study of OX40 agonist ivuxolimab in advanced cancers. The method was immunoSEQ multiplex PCR; TCRdb's version includes in-frame clones alone and lacks a portion of them. The table shows about 68,000 clones, with 83% occurring only once. The specimen was CD4+ or CD8+ T cells sorted from blood, collected in a trial of the OX40 agonist ivuxolimab. These receptors all come from an adult with an advanced solid tumor such as melanoma, head and neck, liver or kidney cancer. CDR3s include the opening cysteine and the closing phenylalanine or tryptophan. The order of the fields is J gene, V gene, D gene, clone size, CDR3 DNA, CDR3 protein. The D gene is left open where the match is weak. Part of the rows lack a size; the others show once, few, many or a class for expanded clones.

>TRBJ1-3|TRBV4-1|-|-
TGCGCCAGCAGCCAACCCGGGTTCTTCTCTGGAAACACCATATATTTT
CASSQPGFFSGNTIYF
>TRBJ1-1|TRBV7-8|TRBD1|few
TGTGCCAGCAGCTTCGACAGGGGGCAGGGCACTGAAGCTTTCTTT
CASSFDRGQGTEAFF
>TRBJ2-5|TRBV19|-|-
TGTGCCAGTAGTATGGGAACTAGTCCGGAGACCCAGTACTTC
CASSMGTSPETQYF
>TRBJ2-5|TRBV10-3|-|once
TGTGCCATCAGTGGGGGAGAGACCCAGTACTTC
CAISGGETQYF
>TRBJ2-7|TRBV6-5|TRBD1|once
TGTGCCAGCAGTTACCTTACCGGGACAGAGCCCTACGAGCAGTACTTC
CASSYLTGTEPYEQYF
>TRBJ1-1|TRBV6-5|-|-
TGTGCCAGCAGTTACTCATTCGGTCAGGGACTAACTGAAGCTTTCTTT
CASSYSFGQGLTEAFF
>TRBJ1-6|TRBV2|TRBD1|-
TGTGCCAGCAGTGTAGCCGGGACAGTCTCCCCCCCCCTCCACTTT
CASSVAGTVSPPLHF
>TRBJ1-3|TRBV6-6|-|-
TGTGCCAGCAGTTACAACACGGATATAAACACCATATATTTT
CASSYNTDINTIYF
>TRBJ1-2|TRBV6-1|TRBD1|-
TGTGCCAGCAGCCGGGACAGCCTTAACTATGGCTACACCTTC
CASSRDSLNYGYTF
>TRBJ1-4|TRBV11-2|TRBD1|-
TGTGCCAGCAGCTTAGACCGACAGGGGTTAGAAGTTTTT
CASSLDRQGLEVF
>TRBJ1-4|TRBV2|-|-
TGTGCCAGCAGTTTAAAGCACAATGAAAAACTGTTTTTT
CASSLKHNEKLFF
>TRBJ2-7|TRBV11-3|-|-
TGTGCCAGCAATAACTTCTACTACGAGCAGTACTTC
CASNNFYYEQYF
>TRBJ1-1|TRBV28|TRBD1|-
TGTGCCAGCAGTCTCCCGACAGGGGGGAACACTGAAGCTTTCTTT
CASSLPTGGNTEAFF
>TRBJ2-5|TRBV29-1|TRBD1|-
TGCAGCGTTACAGGGGCTCGTGAGACCCAGTACTTC
CSVTGARETQYF
>TRBJ1-1|TRBV9|-|-
TGTGCCAGCAGCTCCCGCCTGATGAGTACTGAAGCTTTCTTT
CASSSRLMSTEAFF
>TRBJ2-5|TRBV2|-|-
TGTGCCAGCATGAAAGGGCGCGGGGGCGTTCAAGAGACCCAGTACTTC
CASMKGRGGVQETQYF
>TRBJ2-2|TRBV7-9|-|-
TGTGCCAGCCCCCCGGGGCGGTTGAACACCGGGGAGCTGTTTTTT
CASPPGRLNTGELFF
>TRBJ1-2|TRBV7-8|TRBD1|once
TGTGCCAGCAGCTTGGGACAGGGAGGGGTGGACTATGGCTACACCTTC
CASSLGQGGVDYGYTF
>TRBJ1-1|TRBV7-2|-|-
TGTGCCAGCAGCATCTACCGTGGAGGACGGAACACTGAAGCTTTCTTT
CASSIYRGGRNTEAFF
>TRBJ2-7|TRBV7-6|TRBD2|-
TGTGCCAGCAGGGGCGCCGGGACTAGCGGGGGAGAGTACTTC
CASRGAGTSGGEYF
>TRBJ1-2|TRBV5-3|-|-
TGTGCCAGCAGCTTGGTGGACCAGGGCTATGGCTACACCTTC
CASSLVDQGYGYTF
>TRBJ1-2|TRBV7-8|-|-
TGTGCCAGCAGCCTAGCCGGGCAGGACTATGGCTACACCTTC
CASSLAGQDYGYTF
>TRBJ2-7|TRBV5-1|TRBD1|-
TGCGCCAGCAGCCGGACAGGGGTGGACGAGCAGTACTTC
CASSRTGVDEQYF
>TRBJ2-6|TRBV18|-|-
TGTGCCAGCTCACCAGTTTTGGGGGGCGCGTCTGGGGCCAACGTCCTGACTTTC
CASSPVLGGASGANVLTF
>TRBJ2-2|TRBV5-1|-|-
TGCGCCAGCAGCAAGGGAGCGTTCGCGAACACCGGGGAGCTGTTTTTT
CASSKGAFANTGELFF
>TRBJ1-3|TRBV19|-|-
TGTGCCAGTAGATCCGCGACCCGGACAGAAGGAAACACCATATATTTT
CASRSATRTEGNTIYF
>TRBJ2-3|TRBV7-2|-|-
TGTGCCAGCAGCTTAGCGCACGAGGATACGCAGTATTTT
CASSLAHEDTQYF
>TRBJ2-5|TRBV5-4|TRBD2|-
TGTGCCAGCAGCTTCCCTATTAGCGGGGTGGGTGGAGAGACCCAGTACTTC
CASSFPISGVGGETQYF
>TRBJ1-5|TRBV6-1|-|-
TGTGCCAGCAGTGAGACTAAACGGGACCCCCAGCATTTT
CASSETKRDPQHF
>TRBJ1-5|TRBV21-1|-|-
TGTGCCAGCAGCCCCGAGGGAGGACAGGGAGGCAATCAGCCCCAGCATTTT
CASSPEGGQGGNQPQHF
>TRBJ1-5|TRBV4-1|-|-
TGCGCCAGCAGCCAAGTGCGCGGCAATCAGCCCCAGCATTTT
CASSQVRGNQPQHF
>TRBJ2-1|TRBV6-1|-|-
TGTGCCAGCAAAGTCGCTATGGGCGAGCAGTTCTTC
CASKVAMGEQFF
>TRBJ1-1|TRBV27|-|-
TGTGCCAGCAGTTATCTCCCTCTCTCGGACACCTACACTGAAGCTTTCTTT
CASSYLPLSDTYTEAFF
>TRBJ2-2|TRBV6-5|TRBD2|-
TGTGCCAGCAGTTCCTCTGGGGGGGGTTTCACCGGGGAGCTGTTTTTT
CASSSSGGGFTGELFF
>TRBJ1-1|TRBV11-2|TRBD1|-
TGTGCCAGCAGCAAACCCCAGGGACAGGCTGAAGCTTTCTTT
CASSKPQGQAEAFF
>TRBJ1-3|TRBV7-2|TRBD1|-
TGTGCCAGCAGCTTAGCTCGGACAGGGGCTCGAGGAAACACCATATATTTT
CASSLARTGARGNTIYF
>TRBJ1-1|TRBV9|-|few
TGTGCCAGCAGCGTAGTTCAGGGGCGGACTGAAGCTTTCTTT
CASSVVQGRTEAFF
>TRBJ2-5|TRBV7-2|TRBD2|-
TGTGCCAGCAGCTTAGCCACCATAGCGGGGGGAGGAGAGACCCAGTACTTC
CASSLATIAGGGETQYF
>TRBJ1-2|TRBV10-1|-|-
TGCGCCAGCAGTAATGGGGTTCTCGGCTACACCTTC
CASSNGVLGYTF
>TRBJ2-7|TRBV2|-|once
TGTGCCAGCAGTGTCCCCCGGGGACCCGCGGGCGAGCAGTACTTC
CASSVPRGPAGEQYF
>TRBJ1-2|TRBV6-4|-|-
TGTGCCAGCAGTGAAAATCTGAGGGGTAACTATGGCTACACCTTC
CASSENLRGNYGYTF
>TRBJ1-1|TRBV2|-|-
TGTGCCAGCAGTGGAACTGAAGCTTTCTTT
CASSGTEAFF
>TRBJ1-6|TRBV11-2|-|-
TGTGCCAGCTCCCCCCGTGGGTTCCGAGGGGCACCCCTCCACTTT
CASSPRGFRGAPLHF
>TRBJ1-2|TRBV25-1|TRBD1|-
TGTGCCAGCAGTACGCCCGGGACAGGGCCAATCTGGCGTGGCTACACCTTC
CASSTPGTGPIWRGYTF
>TRBJ2-1|TRBV7-2|-|-
TGTGCCAGCAGCTCAGCCGGAGGGGGCAACAATGAGCAGTTCTTC
CASSSAGGGNNEQFF
>TRBJ2-1|TRBV9|TRBD2|-
TGTGCCAGCAGCGTAGTCCAGGGACTAGCGGGGGATAGCTCCTACAATGAGCAGTTCTTC
CASSVVQGLAGDSSYNEQFF
>TRBJ2-1|TRBV12-5|-|-
TGTGCTAGTGGTTGGGGTTCCCGGGCCTACAATGAGCAGTTCTTC
CASGWGSRAYNEQFF
>TRBJ1-5|TRBV6-5|TRBD1|-
TGTGCCAGCATTCCTCGACAGGGAATCAATCAGCCCCAGCATTTT
CASIPRQGINQPQHF
>TRBJ1-1|TRBV5-1|-|-
TGCGCCAGCAGCTCGAATAGGGCGGGGGACACTGAAGCTTTCTTT
CASSSNRAGDTEAFF
>TRBJ2-2|TRBV2|-|-
TGTGCCAGCCGGGCAGGGGGGGCCGGGGAGCTGTTTTTT
CASRAGGAGELFF
>TRBJ1-4|TRBV5-5|TRBD1|-
TGTGCCAGCAGACAGGGGAGGGGGATTGAAAAACTGTTTTTT
CASRQGRGIEKLFF
>TRBJ2-7|TRBV5-1|TRBD1|-
TGCGCCAGCAGCCAAGGACAGGGGGCAAGCGAGCAGTACTTC
CASSQGQGASEQYF
>TRBJ2-6|TRBV11-3|-|-
TGTGCCAGCAGCCGCACGCGCGATCGACAAAGTCGGGCCAACGTCCTGACTTTC
CASSRTRDRQSRANVLTF
>TRBJ2-7|TRBV6-1|TRBD1|-
TGTGCCAGCAAGTCGGGCGGTCAGGGGGCTACGGAGCAGTACTTC
CASKSGGQGATEQYF
>TRBJ2-7|TRBV28|-|-
TGTGCCAGCAGCCCCCAGGGGGGTGCCTCCTACGAGCAGTACTTC
CASSPQGGASYEQYF
>TRBJ2-5|TRBV28|TRBD2|-
TGTGCCAGCACCGGGAGGAATTCGGAGACCCAGTACTTC
CASTGRNSETQYF